Shown below are 30 T cell receptor beta chains from a single sample sequenced in a study of blood T cells in healthy people across ages. Primers used in a second PCR of roughly 6 to 11 cycles were a sample-barcoded 5' primer and a J-beta primer mix. One entry per CDR3 protein results from TCRdb running MiXCR on the 5' RACE reads. The data hold roughly 1 million distinct CDR3 sequences, with approximately 25% observed a single time. This sample also belongs to another study, concerning T cells of mothers and their children.

The sequencing input was blood. All receptors come from a girl aged 2 to 10 in good health.

This clonotype was observed a handful of times. The genes are TRBV7-9 and TRBJ2-1, with unresolved D. The CDR3 contains 8 residues. The germline V and J ends were trimmed by 4 bases and 12 bases, with 1 base remaining between them. Germline CDR1 and CDR2: SEHNR and FQNEAQ (reference sequence). This CDR3 reads CASSSQFF. DNA for the CDR3: TGTGCCAGCAGCTCGCAGTTCTTC.

The chain combines TRBV5-1 with TRBJ2-4, with 7 bases identical to TRBD2. CDR3 size: 18 residues. J lost 1 base, V lost 3 bases, and 13 bases had no gene match. Looked up from germline, CDR1 is SGHRS and CDR2 is YFSETQ. The CDR3 DNA sequence: TGCGCCAGCAGCTACAACTCCCGACTAGCTGGGGCCAAAAACATTCAGTACTTC. Residues: CASSYNSRLAGAKNIQYF.

The chain joins TRBV20-1 to TRBJ1-2; D is possibly TRBD1 (5 bases). Germline V CDR1 and CDR2: DFQATT, SNEGSKA (reference sequence). The CDR3 totals 13 residues. V was clipped by 6 bases and J by 4 bases, with 15 bases between them. The CDR3 loop is CSAPGGSSYGYTF. Written as DNA, the CDR3 is TGCAGTGCGCCTGGGGGGAGTAGCTATGGCTACACCTTC.

The chain uses TRBV7-9 and TRBJ2-1; maybe TRBD1 (5 bases). The V gene's germline CDR1 is SEHNR and CDR2 FQNEAQ (reference sequence). The length of the CDR3 is 13 residues. V was shortened by 2 bases and J by 9 bases, with 11 bases between the two germline ends. The CDR3 nucleotides are TGTGCCAGCAGCTTAATTTGGGGCACTGAGCAGTTCTTC. Encoded protein: CASSLIWGTEQFF.

This clonotype was seen a handful of times. V is TRBV28 and J is TRBJ2-7; D possibly corresponds to TRBD1 (6 bases). The CDR3 totals 15 residues. Trimming stripped 5 bases from V and 4 bases from J, with 18 bases between. Germline CDR1 is MDHEN and CDR2 is SYDVKM. In nucleotides, the CDR3 is TGTGCCAGCAGTCCCCTTTATGGGGGCGCGTACGAGCAGTACTTC. Its protein is CASSPLYGGAYEQYF.

The gene calls are TRBV3-1 and TRBJ2-5; D is undetermined. This CDR3 spans 12 amino acids. Germline lookup yields CDR1 LGHDT and CDR2 YNNKEL (reference sequence). Trimming left V 0 bases short and J 6 bases short, with 5 bases between. DNA for the CDR3: TGTGCCAGCAGCCAAGATAGGCAGACCCAGTACTTC. It is translated as CASSQDRQTQYF.

Concerning this clonotype itself: A much larger clone differs by one base, so this may be a read error. The V call is TRBV5-6, the J call TRBJ2-2; no definite D call. Trimming cost V 2 bases and J 6 bases, with 5 bases left between them. Germline V gene lookup returns CDR1 SGHDT and CDR2 YYEEEE. The CDR3 extends over 12 amino acids. The CDR3 DNA is TGTGCCAGCAGCTTTCACCCCGGGGAGCTGTTTTTT. Translated: CASSFHPGELFF.

This sequence joins TRBV28 and TRBJ2-5, with 9 bases aligning to TRBD2. CDR1 and CDR2 (germline): MDHEN, SYDVKM. The V and J ends lost 3 bases and 0 bases, in that order; junction bases with no gene match: 8. CDR3 size: 17 residues. The CDR3 DNA is TGTGCCAGCAGTTTCTTACTTCGACTAGCGGACCAAGAGACCCAGTACTTC. Its protein is CASSFLLRLADQETQYF.

The chain is built from TRBV7-9 and TRBJ2-5; D might be TRBD2 (6 bases). Germline CDR1 and CDR2: SEHNR and FQNEAQ (reference sequence). The CDR3 consists of 17 residues. V gave up 3 bases and J gave up 0 bases, with 17 bases separating them. CDR3 sequence: CASSFGVGGMNQETQYF. CDR3 DNA: TGTGCCAGCAGCTTTGGGGTCGGGGGAATGAACCAAGAGACCCAGTACTTC.

This clonotype has just a few counts. The CDR3 region has the DNA TGCAGCGTTGAAGATCGACAGGGCAATGAAAAACTGTTTTTT. Translation gives CSVEDRQGNEKLFF. This chain links TRBV29-1 with TRBJ1-4; 7 nucleotides match TRBD1. The germline CDR1 and CDR2 sequences are SQVTM and ANQGSEA. This CDR3 spans 14 amino acids. The V segment lost 0 bases and the J segment 5 bases; nucleotides outside the gene matches: 3.

The genes are TRBV7-9 and TRBJ2-4, with 10 bases aligning to TRBD2. The CDR3 runs to 14 residues. The trim removed 2 bases at V and 7 bases at J, leaving 2 bases unmatched. CDR1 and CDR2 (germline): SEHNR, FQNEAQ (reference sequence). This chain's CDR3 is CASSLSSGGNIQYF. As DNA, the CDR3 is TGTGCCAGCAGCTTATCTAGCGGGGGTAACATTCAGTACTTC.

The chain employs TRBV20-1 and TRBJ2-7; 7 bases are a match to TRBD1. The CDR3 sequence is 14 residues long. Germline V gene sequence: CDR1 DFQATT, CDR2 SNEGSKA (reference sequence). Losses at the gene ends were 5 bases for V and 0 bases for J; bases not matched to a gene: 7. The CDR3: CSAGGQAFSYEQYF. For the CDR3, the DNA is TGCAGTGCTGGAGGACAGGCCTTCTCCTACGAGCAGTACTTC.

This sequence joins TRBV7-9 and TRBJ2-7; D might be TRBD2 (7 bases). This CDR3 is 14 amino acids long. Germline CDR1 is SEHNR and CDR2 is FQNEAQ (reference sequence). V was clipped by 5 bases and J by 3 bases, with 14 bases between them. CDR3 region: CASSPQGGNYEQYF. Written as DNA, the CDR3 is TGTGCCAGCAGCCCACAGGGAGGGAACTACGAGCAGTACTTC.

The chain employs TRBV7-2 and TRBJ2-3; D is perhaps TRBD1 (5 bases). Trimming stripped 3 bases from V and 5 bases from J, with 15 bases between. Germline V gives CDR1 SGHTA, CDR2 FQGNSA. This CDR3 spans 15 amino acids. In DNA, the CDR3 is TGTGCCAGCAGCTTTTCAGGGAATTCGGAAGATACGCAGTATTTT. It codes for CASSFSGNSEDTQYF.

With respect to this clonotype: The junction departs from germline at one end; a sequencing error may be responsible. V gene TRBV9 combines with J gene TRBJ2-7; TRBD1 is a possible D gene (6 bases). This CDR3 contains 14 residues. Germline V CDR1 and CDR2: SGDLS, YYNGEE. This CDR3 reads CASSATGTPYGQYF. Written as DNA, the CDR3 is TGTGCCAGCAGCGCAACTGGGACACCCTACGGGCAGTACTTC. The whole variable domain, filled in from reference TRBV9 and TRBJ2-7, reads DSGVTQTPKHLITATGQRVTLRCSPRSGDLSVYWYQQSLDQGLQFLIQYYNGEERAKGNILERFSAQQFPDLHSELNLSSLELGDSALYFCASSATGTPYGQYFGPGTRLTVT.

This clonotype was seen ten or more times. It may be a read error: a sequence one base away is much more abundant. J is TRBJ2-7 and V is TRBV6-2 or TRBV6-3; 7 positions agree with TRBD2. Trimming cost V 5 bases and J 5 bases; bases outside gene matches: 15. There are 16 residues in the CDR3. The germline CDR1 and CDR2 sequences are MNHEY and SVGEGT. The CDR3 loop is CASSPMPGGGSDEQYF. The DNA for the CDR3 is TGTGCCAGCAGTCCAATGCCCGGAGGCGGGAGCGACGAGCAGTACTTC.

This chain uses TRBV6-2 or TRBV6-3 with TRBJ1-4, with D unclear. Germline CDR1 MNHEY, CDR2 SVGEGT. This CDR3 has 12 amino acids. V gave up 6 bases and J gave up 8 bases, with 10 bases separating them. As DNA, the CDR3 is TGTGCCAGCAGCTGGAGCGGCGAAAAACTGTTTTTT. Its protein product is CASSWSGEKLFF.

In its sample, this clonotype was seen a few times. This chain uses TRBV7-8 with TRBJ1-4; the D gene is possibly TRBD1 (5 bases). This CDR3 contains 16 residues. Trimming took 5 bases from V and 8 from J, leaving 21 bases between them. Germline V gene data show CDR1 as SGHVS and CDR2 as FQNEAQ. Written as DNA, the CDR3 is TGTGCCAGCAGCGCGCCGGGGGAGGGGCTAGGGGAAAAACTGTTTTTT. Amino acid sequence: CASSAPGEGLGEKLFF.

The chain carries TRBV29-1 and TRBJ2-7; 7 bases map to TRBD2. J was trimmed by 4 bases and V by 4 bases; bases with no gene match: 7. CDR3 length equals 13 residues. CDR1 and CDR2 (germline): SQVTM, ANQGSEA. The CDR3 protein is CSVVSAGIYEQYF. In DNA form, the CDR3 reads TGCAGCGTTGTTTCAGCGGGGATTTACGAGCAGTACTTC.

This clonotype occurred a few times. The genes are TRBV6-1 and TRBJ1-4; D uncertain. The CDR3 sequence is 14 residues long. Trimming removed 4 bases from V and 7 bases from J, with 13 bases in between. Germline V gives CDR1 MNHNS, CDR2 SASEGT. CDR3 residues: CASSVTSMGEKLFF. The CDR3 region has the DNA TGTGCCAGCAGTGTTACATCGATGGGTGAAAAACTGTTTTTT.

The V gene is TRBV6-6, the J gene TRBJ2-5; D is unresolved. Germline V gene lookup returns CDR1 MNHNY and CDR2 SVGAGI (reference sequence). Trimming removed 2 bases from V and 5 bases from J, with 9 bases in between. This CDR3 is 13 amino acids long. Here the CDR3 DNA reads TGTGCCAGCAGTTACGCTGTCGAGGAGACCCAGTACTTC. Residues: CASSYAVEETQYF.

The CDR3 is CSVGSGGETQYF. CDR3 DNA: TGCAGCGTGGGGAGCGGCGGAGAGACCCAGTACTTC. V is TRBV29-1 and J is TRBJ2-5; D is possibly TRBD2 (5 bases). Germline CDR1 is SQVTM and CDR2 is ANQGSEA. The CDR3 loop spans 12 amino acids. Trimming removed 6 bases at V and 4 bases at J, with 12 bases between. The entire variable domain, with the rest obtained from reference TRBV29-1 and TRBJ2-5, is as follows: SAVISQKPSRDICQRGTSLTIQCQVDSQVTMMFWYRQQPGQSLTLIATANQGSEATYESGFVIDKFPISRPNLTFSTLTVSNMSPEDSSIYLCSVGSGGETQYFGPGTRLLVL.

This chain connects TRBV12-3 or TRBV12-4 to TRBJ1-5; TRBD1 might be the D (6 bases). CDR3 length equals 14 residues. The V end lost 3 bases, the J end lost 5 bases, and 11 bases lay between the germline ends. The CDR3 bases are TGTGCCAGCAGTTTCCGGCAGGGGTATCAGCCCCAGCATTTT. Translated, it gives CASSFRQGYQPQHF.

This clonotype has more than one count but fewer than ten. CDR3 amino acids: CASSFPRGEKLFF. The CDR3 DNA follows: TGTGCCAGCAGTTTCCCGAGGGGGGAAAAACTGTTTTTT. The V call is TRBV12-3 or TRBV12-4, the J call TRBJ1-4, with a weak D call TRBD1 (6 bases). The CDR3 is 13 residues long. The V and J ends lost 3 bases and 8 bases respectively, with 10 bases between them.

The sample holds a few counts of this clonotype. This chain links TRBV20-1 with TRBJ2-5; TRBD2 agrees at 7 bases. The J call could be wrong; TRBJ2-1 is a better fit for the DNA end. Germline V gene lookup returns CDR1 DFQATT and CDR2 SNEGSKA (reference sequence). The CDR3 runs to 14 residues. The CDR3: CSARAFIAGNEQFF. In DNA, the CDR3 is TGCAGTGCTAGAGCCTTTATAGCGGGCAATGAGCAGTTCTTC.

This clonotype has more than one count but fewer than ten. V gene TRBV12-3 or TRBV12-4 combines with J gene TRBJ2-2, with TRBD2 as a possible D gene (6 bases). This CDR3 is built from 12 residues. The V gene lost 8 bases and the J gene lost 10 bases, with 14 bases spanning the gap. The CDR3 protein is CASSLGTEELFF. CDR3 bases: TGTGCCAGCTCCCTGGGGACTGAGGAGCTGTTTTTT.

In this sample, this clonotype turned up a few times. The chain uses TRBV5-1 and TRBJ2-5; 14 bases agree with TRBD2. This CDR3 region has 16 residues. V lost 2 bases and J lost 2; bases outside the gene matches: 2. CDR1 SGHRS and CDR2 YFSETQ come from the germline V gene. Here the CDR3 reads CASSFRLAGGQETQYF. The CDR3 DNA reads as TGCGCCAGCAGCTTCCGACTAGCGGGGGGGCAAGAGACCCAGTACTTC.

The rearrangement links TRBV9 to TRBJ1-2; 8 bases fit TRBD1. V trimming: 2 bases; J trimming: 2 bases; junction bases outside the gene matches: 5. The CDR3 is 15 amino acids. In germline, CDR1 is SGDLS, CDR2 YYNGEE. The CDR3 bases are TGTGCCAGCAGCGTCGACAGGGGTCTAAACTATGGCTACACCTTC. Translating gives CASSVDRGLNYGYTF.

There are a few counts of this clonotype. CDR3 sequence reads: CSAREEGTSAETQYF. DNA of the CDR3: TGCAGTGCTAGAGAGGAAGGGACTAGCGCCGAGACCCAGTACTTC. The gene calls are TRBV20-1 and TRBJ2-5, with TRBD2 matching 10 bases. J lost 5 bases, V lost 0 bases, and 6 bases had no gene match. Germline V CDR1 and CDR2: DFQATT, SNEGSKA (reference sequence). CDR3 length: 15 residues.

The chain joins TRBV7-9 to TRBJ2-5; 7 bases line up with TRBD1. CDR3 length: 17 residues. The germline V gene encodes CDR1 SEHNR and CDR2 FQNEAQ (reference sequence). The V and J ends lost 4 bases and 5 bases, in that order; junction bases with no gene match: 16. The CDR3 here is CASSSNIAGTAPETQYF. CDR3 DNA: TGTGCCAGCAGCTCGAACATAGCCGGGACAGCCCCCGAGACCCAGTACTTC.